One sample yielded the 27 T cell receptor beta chains listed below, sequenced in a study of T cell changes during pregnancy in multiple sclerosis. Sequencing used immunoSEQ multiplex PCR; TCRdb keeps in-frame clones, though not all of them. The data show 80,000 to 130,000 clones, with almost 95% seen just once and about 0.9% held by the top ten. The sample here was peripheral blood, taken before pregnancy. These receptors were obtained from a female donor with multiple sclerosis, enrolled in a pregnancy study.

The rearrangement joins TRBV28 to TRBJ1-5; TRBD1 is a possible D gene (6 bases). Germline values: CDR1 MDHEN, CDR2 SYDVKM. The CDR3 has 16 amino acids. Trimming took 7 bases from V and 3 from J, leaving 19 bases between them. CDR3 sequence (DNA): TGTGCCAGCAATTGGGGCGCAGGGGCGAACAATCAGCCCCAGCATTTT. This gives the protein CASNWGAGANNQPQHF.

This chain links TRBV2 with TRBJ2-7; 7 positions agree with TRBD2. The CDR3 has 14 amino acids. The V gene's germline CDR1 is SNHLY and CDR2 FYNNEI. Unmatched junction bases numbered 11, after V lost 6 bases and J lost 6 bases. CDR3: CASSRLADGGEQYF. For the CDR3, the DNA is TGTGCCAGCAGCAGACTAGCAGATGGGGGCGAGCAGTACTTC.

CDR3 sequence (DNA): TGTGCCAGCAGTTTTGCCCGGCGGCGCACTGAAGCTTTCTTT. It encodes CASSFARRRTEAFF. The chain joins TRBV28 to TRBJ1-1; no definite D call. Germline V CDR1 and CDR2: MDHEN, SYDVKM. The CDR3 has 14 amino acids. V was trimmed by 3 bases and J by 4 bases, leaving 12 bases between them. The complete variable domain, with remaining parts taken from reference TRBV28 and TRBJ1-1, reads DVKVTQSSRYLVKRTGEKVFLECVQDMDHENMFWYRQDPGLGLRLIYFSYDVKMKEKGDIPEGYSVSREKKERFSLILESASTNQTSMYLCASSFARRRTEAFFGQGTRLTVV.

The gene calls are TRBV19 and TRBJ2-2; TRBD2 matches at 10 bases. After removal of 0 bases from V and 5 bases from J, the junction contained 6 bases not matched to a gene. Germline loops: CDR1 LNHDA, CDR2 SQIVND (reference sequence). CDR3 size: 17 residues. The CDR3 nucleotides read TGTGCCAGTAGTATAGATGGCAGCGGGAGGGGGACCGGGGAGCTGTTTTTT. It yields the protein CASSIDGSGRGTGELFF.

The rearrangement joins TRBV4-1 to TRBJ2-3, with 13 positions matching TRBD2. Germline V gene lookup returns CDR1 MGHRA and CDR2 YSYEKL. V lost 3 bases, J lost 5 bases, and 8 bases stayed unmatched. The CDR3 has 17 amino acids. In DNA form, the CDR3 reads TGCGCCAGCAGCCACCCAGGACTAGCGGGAGTGAAAGATACGCAGTATTTT. Protein sequence: CASSHPGLAGVKDTQYF.

This clone was seen more than once but under ten times. The rearrangement joins TRBV5-1 to TRBJ2-2; unclear D gene. V was trimmed by 4 bases and J by 1 base, leaving 8 bases between them. Germline lookup yields CDR1 SGHRS and CDR2 YFSETQ. This CDR3 region has 14 residues. Here the CDR3 DNA reads TGCGCCAGCAGCGACACCCTGAACACCGGGGAGCTGTTTTTT. Translated: CASSDTLNTGELFF.

This chain uses TRBV7-3 with TRBJ2-1, with 14 nucleotides matching TRBD2. This CDR3 spans 15 amino acids. Germline CDR1 and CDR2: SGHTA and FQGTGA. With V trimmed by 5 bases and J by 9 bases, 6 bases remained unmatched. The CDR3 here is CASSVGLAGVGEQFF. The DNA of the CDR3 is TGTGCCAGCAGCGTGGGACTAGCGGGAGTAGGTGAGCAGTTCTTC.

V usage is TRBV29-1 and J usage is TRBJ1-2; D gene unclear. This CDR3 has 18 residues. Germline lookup yields CDR1 SQVTM and CDR2 ANQGSEA. V was trimmed by 0 bases and J by 5 bases, leaving 25 bases between them. CDR3 in amino acids: CSVEDLKSETVGVYGYTF. The CDR3, as DNA: TGCAGCGTTGAAGATCTAAAGTCTGAGACCGTTGGAGTTTATGGCTACACCTTC.

V usage is TRBV6-4 and J usage is TRBJ2-1; 7 bases map to TRBD1. This CDR3 has 15 residues. Trimming cost V 3 bases and J 0 bases; bases outside gene matches: 2. Germline CDR1 reads MRHNA; CDR2 reads SNTAGT. The CDR3 nucleotides read TGTGCCAGCAGTGAGGCAGGGGGCTCCTACAATGAGCAGTTCTTC. Translated: CASSEAGGSYNEQFF.

V usage is TRBV7-9 and J usage is TRBJ2-3; TRBD1 might be the D (6 bases). CDR1 and CDR2 from the germline V gene are SEHNR and FQNEAQ (reference sequence). This CDR3 has 14 amino acids. The V end lost 10 bases, the J end lost 0 bases, and 14 bases lay between the germline ends. CDR3 nucleotides: TGTGCCACCTCACCTGACAGGAGCACAGATACGCAGTATTTT. This translates into CATSPDRSTDTQYF. The full variable domain, completed using reference TRBV7-9 and TRBJ2-3, is DTGVSQNPRHKITKRGQNVTFRCDPISEHNRLYWYRQTLGQGPEFLTYFQNEAQLEKSRLLSDRFSAERPKGSFSTLEIQRTEQGDSAMYLCATSPDRSTDTQYFGPGTRLTVL.

The chain combines TRBV28 with TRBJ2-1, with TRBD2 identical over 10 bases. Germline-derived CDR1 and CDR2 are MDHEN and SYDVKM. V lost 5 bases, J lost 1 base, and 5 bases stayed unmatched. CDR3 size: 16 residues. DNA of the CDR3: TGTGCCAGCAGTCTTACTAGCGGGACGTCCTACAATGAGCAGTTCTTC. It translates to CASSLTSGTSYNEQFF.

About this clone itself: Other DNA sequences in this sample translate to the same CDR3. The chain couples TRBV19 to TRBJ1-2; no clear D. The length of the CDR3 is 12 residues. Germline values: CDR1 LNHDA, CDR2 SQIVND (reference sequence). V was shortened by 3 bases and J by 4 bases, with 6 bases between the two germline ends. The CDR3 region is CASSISVYGYTF. The CDR3 DNA is TGTGCCAGTAGTATCTCAGTCTATGGCTACACCTTC.

The chain carries TRBV29-1 and TRBJ2-7, with TRBD2 matching over 13 bases. Trimming removed 3 bases from V and 2 bases from J; junction bases left unmatched: 1. From germline, CDR1 is SQVTM and CDR2 ANQGSEA. The CDR3 loop spans 14 amino acids. The CDR3, as DNA: TGCAGCGTTGAGGGGACTAGCGGGGCCTACGAGCAGTACTTC. Residues: CSVEGTSGAYEQYF.

This clone occurred once. In nucleotides, the CDR3 is TGCGCCAGCAGCCCCCGGGCGGGGGGTGGTTACGAGCAGTACTTC. Protein: CASSPRAGGGYEQYF. The rearrangement links TRBV4-3 to TRBJ2-7; 8 bases match TRBD2. Looked up from germline, CDR1 is LGHNA and CDR2 is YSLEER. V was clipped by 4 bases and J by 4 bases; unmatched bases: 9. The CDR3 loop spans 15 amino acids.

The rearrangement joins TRBV6-1 to TRBJ2-7; 7 bases map to TRBD1. CDR1 and CDR2 (germline): MNHNS, SASEGT. This CDR3 comprises 15 residues. V shed 3 bases, J shed 4 bases, and the junction held 9 bases outside the gene matches. The CDR3 region has the DNA TGTGCCAGCAGTGACGGAGACAGGGTGGTGTACGAGCAGTACTTC. Protein sequence: CASSDGDRVVYEQYF.

The J gene is TRBJ1-4, the V gene TRBV6-1; possible D gene TRBD1, 6 bases. CDR1 is MNHNS, CDR2 SASEGT, per germline. Trimming removed 6 bases at V and 4 bases at J, with 15 bases between. The CDR3 length is 15 residues. For the CDR3, the DNA is TGTGCCAGCAGGGCCTGGACAGCGAATAATGAAAAACTGTTTTTT. Its translation is CASRAWTANNEKLFF.

J is TRBJ2-7 and V is TRBV11-2, with 8 nucleotides matching TRBD1. The germline V gene has CDR1 SGHAT and CDR2 FQNNGV. The junction had 6 bases not matched to a gene; V was cut back by 1 base and J by 4 bases. This CDR3 is 15 amino acids long. CDR3 residues: CASSLGDRGTYEQYF. CDR3 DNA: TGTGCCAGCAGCTTAGGTGACAGGGGAACTTACGAGCAGTACTTC.

The chain has TRBV27 and TRBJ1-3; the D is unclear. The germline V gene encodes CDR1 MNHEY and CDR2 SMNVEV (reference sequence). V lost 6 bases, J lost 4 bases, and 13 bases lay in between. This CDR3 is built from 14 residues. The CDR3 coding sequence is TGTGCCAGCAGCCTAGCGGGTTCCGGAAACACCATATATTTT. It yields the protein CASSLAGSGNTIYF.

This chain joins TRBV19 and TRBJ1-4; D unclear. Germline assignment: CDR1 LNHDA and CDR2 SQIVND (reference sequence). The CDR3 totals 12 residues. V was shortened by 5 bases and J by 6 bases, with 7 bases between the two germline ends. CDR3 in DNA: TGTGCCAGTAGTGGGAGAGATGAAAAACTGTTTTTT. It yields the protein CASSGRDEKLFF.

The chain couples TRBV7-8 to TRBJ2-7; TRBD1 agrees at 8 bases. Germline-derived CDR1 and CDR2 are SGHVS and FQNEAQ. J lost 6 bases, V lost 5 bases, and 12 bases had no gene match. The CDR3 totals 15 residues. CDR3 loop: CASSPRQGKLAEQYF. DNA of the CDR3: TGTGCCAGCAGCCCGAGACAGGGGAAGCTAGCCGAGCAGTACTTC.

This chain uses TRBV30 with TRBJ2-7, with 7 bases lining up with TRBD2. J lost 0 bases, V lost 2 bases, and 7 bases had no gene match. CDR1 is GTSNPN, CDR2 SVGIG, per germline (reference sequence). CDR3 size: 15 residues. The CDR3 protein is CAWSRIAGTSYEQYF. In DNA form, the CDR3 reads TGTGCCTGGAGTCGGATAGCGGGCACCTCCTACGAGCAGTACTTC.

The chain is built from TRBV7-9 and TRBJ2-7, with D possibly being TRBD1 (6 bases). Per germline, CDR1 SEHNR and CDR2 FQNEAQ (reference sequence). The CDR3 runs to 17 residues. V lost 4 bases to trimming and J lost 3 bases, with 22 bases between them. The CDR3 DNA is TGTGCCAGCAGCTACGGGTTGGGGCAGGGGATAAACTACGAGCAGTACTTC. It translates to CASSYGLGQGINYEQYF.

This clone has a single count. This sequence joins TRBV6-5 and TRBJ2-7; 9 positions match TRBD1. This CDR3 is built from 15 residues. With V trimmed by 6 bases and J by 3 bases, 9 bases remained unmatched. Germline V gene sequence: CDR1 MNHEY, CDR2 SVGAGI. The CDR3 DNA sequence: TGTGCCAGCAGAAGCCGGGACAGGGCAAACTACGAGCAGTACTTC. It translates to CASRSRDRANYEQYF.

The rearrangement links TRBV10-3 to TRBJ1-3, with TRBD1 matching over 8 bases. Germline CDR1 is ENHRY and CDR2 is SYGVKD. V gave up 6 bases and J gave up 2 bases; unmatched junction bases: 3. CDR3 size: 14 residues. The CDR3, as DNA: TGTGCCATCAGGGAGGACAGGGCTGGAAACACCATATATTTT. Translation: CAIREDRAGNTIYF.

V and J are TRBV5-1 and TRBJ2-7; possible D gene TRBD2, 6 bases. Looked up from germline, CDR1 is SGHRS and CDR2 is YFSETQ. V was trimmed by 0 bases and J by 7 bases, leaving 11 bases between them. CDR3 length equals 13 residues. CDR3 DNA sequence: TGCGCCAGCAGCTTGGGGGGGGATCGGGAGCAGTACTTC. Amino acids: CASSLGGDREQYF.

The rearrangement joins TRBV27 to TRBJ1-6, with D uncertain. This CDR3 is 14 amino acids long. Trimming pared 8 bases from V and 10 bases from J, leaving 18 bases between. CDR1 and CDR2 (germline): MNHEY, SMNVEV (reference sequence). The CDR3 here is CASRETPWKSPLHF. The CDR3 DNA sequence: TGTGCCAGCCGGGAGACTCCATGGAAGTCACCCCTCCACTTT.

The rearrangement joins TRBV2 to TRBJ1-3; TRBD1 matches 7 bases. The CDR3 runs 13 residues. Losses at the gene ends were 6 bases for V and 4 bases for J; bases not matched to a gene: 3. Germline V gene lookup returns CDR1 SNHLY and CDR2 FYNNEI. The chain's CDR3 is CASRQGWGNTIYF. The DNA for the CDR3 is TGTGCCAGCAGACAGGGGTGGGGAAACACCATATATTTT.